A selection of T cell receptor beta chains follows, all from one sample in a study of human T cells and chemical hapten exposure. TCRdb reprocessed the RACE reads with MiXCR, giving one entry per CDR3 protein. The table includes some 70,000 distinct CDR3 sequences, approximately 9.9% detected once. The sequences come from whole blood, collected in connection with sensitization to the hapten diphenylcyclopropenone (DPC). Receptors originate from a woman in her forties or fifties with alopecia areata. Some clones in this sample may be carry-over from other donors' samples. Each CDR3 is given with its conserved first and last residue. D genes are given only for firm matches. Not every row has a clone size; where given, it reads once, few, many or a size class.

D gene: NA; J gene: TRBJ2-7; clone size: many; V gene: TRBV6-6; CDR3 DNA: TGTGCCAGCAGTACTCCTACGAAGGAGGGGCAGTACTTC; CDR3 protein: CASSTPTKEGQYF
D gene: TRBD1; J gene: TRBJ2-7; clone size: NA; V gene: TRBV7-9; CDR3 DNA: TGTGCCAGCAGCTCACCACTGACAGGGAGCTCCTACGAGCAGTACTTC; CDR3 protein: CASSSPLTGSSYEQYF
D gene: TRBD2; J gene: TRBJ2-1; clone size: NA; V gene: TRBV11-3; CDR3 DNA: TGTGCCAGCAGCCCTGGGACTAGCGGGGGAAATGAGCAGTTCTTC; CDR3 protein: CASSPGTSGGNEQFF
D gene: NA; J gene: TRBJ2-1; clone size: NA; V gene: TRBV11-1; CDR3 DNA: TGTGCCAGCAGCTATGACAGACTCGATGAGCAGTTCTTC; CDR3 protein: CASSYDRLDEQFF
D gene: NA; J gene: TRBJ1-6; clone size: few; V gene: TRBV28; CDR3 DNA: TGTGCCAGCGTCCAGGGCGATTCACCCCTCCACTTT; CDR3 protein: CASVQGDSPLHF
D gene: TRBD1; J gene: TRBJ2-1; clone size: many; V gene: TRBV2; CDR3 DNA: TGTGCCAGCAGCGGACAGGGGGGATACAATGAGCAGTTCTTC; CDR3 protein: CASSGQGGYNEQFF
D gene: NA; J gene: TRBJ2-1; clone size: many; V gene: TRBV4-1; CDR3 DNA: TGCGCCAGCAGCCAAGATGCCAGTTCGGGGCTGTATGAGCAGTTCTTC; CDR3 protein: CASSQDASSGLYEQFF
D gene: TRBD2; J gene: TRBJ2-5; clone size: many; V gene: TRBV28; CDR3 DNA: TGTGCCAGCAGGGGACTAGCATCCCCACAAGAGACCCAGTACTTC; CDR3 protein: CASRGLASPQETQYF
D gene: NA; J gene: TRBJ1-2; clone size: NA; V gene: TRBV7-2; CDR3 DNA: TGTGCCAGCAGCTTAGCGGCGGCAGCTTATGGCTACACCTTC; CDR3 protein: CASSLAAAAYGYTF
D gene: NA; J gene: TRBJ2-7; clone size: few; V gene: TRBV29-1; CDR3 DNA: TGCAGCGTCGTGGGGGCGGCCTACGAGCAGTACTTC; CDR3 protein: CSVVGAAYEQYF
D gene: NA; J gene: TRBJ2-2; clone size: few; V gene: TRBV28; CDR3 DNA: TGTGCCAGCAGTCCTCCAGGGACAACAAACACCGGGGAGCTGTTTTTT; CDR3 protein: CASSPPGTTNTGELFF
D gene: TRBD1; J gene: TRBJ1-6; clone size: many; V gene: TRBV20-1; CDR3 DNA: TGCAGTGCTAGATCTGGACAGGGGGCTTATTCACCCCTCCACTTT; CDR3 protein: CSARSGQGAYSPLHF
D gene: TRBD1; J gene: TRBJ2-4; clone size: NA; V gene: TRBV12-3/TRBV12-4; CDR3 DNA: TGTGCCAGCAGGCCGAGGGACAGCAAAAACATTCAGTACTTC; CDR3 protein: CASRPRDSKNIQYF
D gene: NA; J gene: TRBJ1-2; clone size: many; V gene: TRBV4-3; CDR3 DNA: TGCGCCAGCAGCCAAAGGGCTAGGGACTATGGCTACACCTTC; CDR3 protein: CASSQRARDYGYTF
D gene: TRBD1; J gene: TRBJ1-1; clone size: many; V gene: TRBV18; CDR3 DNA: TGTGCCAGCTCACTTGGACAGGGATCCACTGAAGCTTTCTTT; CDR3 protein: CASSLGQGSTEAFF
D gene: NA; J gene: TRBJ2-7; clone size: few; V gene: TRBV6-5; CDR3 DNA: TGTGCCAGCACTAGAGTGGGGGCCTCCTACGAGCAGTACTTC; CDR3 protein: CASTRVGASYEQYF
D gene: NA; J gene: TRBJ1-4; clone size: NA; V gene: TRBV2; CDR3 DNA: TGTGCCAGCAGTGTTGGGGTGCTGAATGAAAAACTGTTTTTT; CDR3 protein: CASSVGVLNEKLFF
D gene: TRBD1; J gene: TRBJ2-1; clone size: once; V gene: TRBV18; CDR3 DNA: TGTGCCAGTACGGGACAGGGCACCAATGAGCAGTTCTTC; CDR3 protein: CASTGQGTNEQFF
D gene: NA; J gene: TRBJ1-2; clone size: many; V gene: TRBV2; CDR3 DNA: TGTGCCAGCAGCCTTGAGGGTTTAGGTGGCTACACCTTC; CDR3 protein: CASSLEGLGGYTF
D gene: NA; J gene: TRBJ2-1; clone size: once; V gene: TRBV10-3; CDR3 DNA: TGTGCCATCAGTGAGTCTAAGGAGCAGTTCTTC; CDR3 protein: CAISESKEQFF
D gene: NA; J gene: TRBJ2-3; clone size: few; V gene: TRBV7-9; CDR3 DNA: TGTGCCAGCAGACCGACCCCACTTGGGCAACCACACACAGATACGCAGTATTTT; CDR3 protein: CASRPTPLGQPHTDTQYF
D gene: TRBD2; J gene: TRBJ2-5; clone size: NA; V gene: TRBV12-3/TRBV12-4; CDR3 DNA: TGTGCCAGCAGGTTAGCGGGAGCTGTGGCAGAGACCCAGTACTTC; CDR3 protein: CASRLAGAVAETQYF
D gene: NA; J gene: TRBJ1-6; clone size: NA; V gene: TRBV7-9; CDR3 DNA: TGTGCCGGCAGCCTCCGGACAGCGTTATCACCCCTCCACTTT; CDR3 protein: CAGSLRTALSPLHF
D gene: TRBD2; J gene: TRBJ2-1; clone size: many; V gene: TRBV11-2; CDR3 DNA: TGTGCCAGCAGCTATAGCGGGAGTAGTCAAGTTGAGCAGTTCTTC; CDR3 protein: CASSYSGSSQVEQFF
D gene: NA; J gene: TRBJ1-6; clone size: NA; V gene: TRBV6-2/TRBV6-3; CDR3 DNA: TGTGCCAGCAGTTACTCGAGCGACACAGCTGCAGATAATTCACCCCTCCACTTT; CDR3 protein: CASSYSSDTAADNSPLHF
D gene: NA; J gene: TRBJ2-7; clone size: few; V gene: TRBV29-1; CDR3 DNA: TGCAGCGTTGAAGAATCCGGGTACCGGTCCTACGAGCAGTACTTC; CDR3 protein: CSVEESGYRSYEQYF
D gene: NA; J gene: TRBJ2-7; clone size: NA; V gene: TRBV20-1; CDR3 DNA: TGCAGTGCTAGACTAACTTACGACGAGCAGTACTTC; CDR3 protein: CSARLTYDEQYF
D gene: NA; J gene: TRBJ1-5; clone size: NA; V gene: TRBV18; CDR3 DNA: TGTGCCAGCTCCTCGACGGGCTCTAATGGAGCCCAGCATTTT; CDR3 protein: CASSSTGSNGAQHF
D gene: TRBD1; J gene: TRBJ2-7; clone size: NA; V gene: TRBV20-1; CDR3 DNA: TGCAGTGCTACCCATAGGGGACAGGAGCAGTACTTC; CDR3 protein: CSATHRGQEQYF
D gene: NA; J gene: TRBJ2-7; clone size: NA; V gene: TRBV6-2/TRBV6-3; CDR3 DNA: TGTGCCAGCAGTGAGCGCTTGCTAGCGAGCCTCTCCTACGAGCAGTACTTC; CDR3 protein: CASSERLLASLSYEQYF
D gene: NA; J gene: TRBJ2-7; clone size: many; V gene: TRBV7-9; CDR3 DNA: TGTGCCAGCAGCTTTGGGGAGGTCTACGAGCAGTACTTC; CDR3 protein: CASSFGEVYEQYF
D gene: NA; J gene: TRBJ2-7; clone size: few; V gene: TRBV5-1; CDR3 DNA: TGCGCCAGCAGCTTGGGTAATCGGGGAAGCACGCACGAGCAGTACTTC; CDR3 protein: CASSLGNRGSTHEQYF
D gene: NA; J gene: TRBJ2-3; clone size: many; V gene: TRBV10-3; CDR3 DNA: TGTGCCGCAGGACGGAGCACAGATACGCAGTATTTT; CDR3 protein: CAAGRSTDTQYF
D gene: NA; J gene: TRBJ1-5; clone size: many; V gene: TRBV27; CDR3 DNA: TGTGCCAGCAATCCTGGTGGCAGAGGGGCGAATCAGCCCCAGCATTTT; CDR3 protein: CASNPGGRGANQPQHF
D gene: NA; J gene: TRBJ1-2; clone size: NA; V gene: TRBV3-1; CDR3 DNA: TGTGCCAGCAGCCCGGGACAAAACTATGGCTACACCTTC; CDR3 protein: CASSPGQNYGYTF
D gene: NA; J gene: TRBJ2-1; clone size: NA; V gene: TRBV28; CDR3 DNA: TGTGCCAGCAGCAGGGGAGCCCGGAATGAGCAGTTCTTC; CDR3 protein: CASSRGARNEQFF
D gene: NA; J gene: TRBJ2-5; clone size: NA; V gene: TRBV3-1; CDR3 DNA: TGTGCCAGCAGCCCTAGATGCCTACAGAAGTTAGAGACCCAGTACTTC; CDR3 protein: CASSPRCLQKLETQYF
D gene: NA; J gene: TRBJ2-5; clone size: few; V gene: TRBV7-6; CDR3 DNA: TGTGCCAGCAGCTTAGCCCCGCGGGGATCCAGACAAGAGACCCAGTACTTC; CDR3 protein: CASSLAPRGSRQETQYF
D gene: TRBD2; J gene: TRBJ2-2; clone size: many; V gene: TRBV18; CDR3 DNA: TGTGCCAGCTCACCGTACGTAGCTAGCGGGAGCTCGAACACCGGGGAGCTGTTTTTT; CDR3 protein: CASSPYVASGSSNTGELFF
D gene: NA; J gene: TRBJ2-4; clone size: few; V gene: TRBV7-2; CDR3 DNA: TGTGCCAGCAGCCCGTATGAAAACATTCAGTACTTC; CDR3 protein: CASSPYENIQYF
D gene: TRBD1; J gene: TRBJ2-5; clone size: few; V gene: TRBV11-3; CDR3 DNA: TGTGCCAGCAGCTATGGGACAGGGACAGAGACCCAGTACTTC; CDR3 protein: CASSYGTGTETQYF
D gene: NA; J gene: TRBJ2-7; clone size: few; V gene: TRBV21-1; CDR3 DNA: TGTGCCAGCAGCAAAGAAGAAAAGAGCTACGAGCAGTACTTC; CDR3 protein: CASSKEEKSYEQYF
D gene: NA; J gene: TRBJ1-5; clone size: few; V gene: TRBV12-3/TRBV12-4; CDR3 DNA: TGTGCCAGCAGCCCGCAGGGGAGCTCGCTCCGGGCCCAGCATTTT; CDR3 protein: CASSPQGSSLRAQHF
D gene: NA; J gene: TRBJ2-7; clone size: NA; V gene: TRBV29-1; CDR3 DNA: TGCAGCGTTGGTTGGGGGTACGAGCAGTACTTC; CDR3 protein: CSVGWGYEQYF
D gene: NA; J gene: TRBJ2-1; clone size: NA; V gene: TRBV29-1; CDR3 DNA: TGCAGCGTTGAAGATGTGGGGCTGGGGGATGAGCAGTTCTTC; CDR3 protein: CSVEDVGLGDEQFF
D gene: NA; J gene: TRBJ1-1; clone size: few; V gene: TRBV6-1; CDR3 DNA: TGTGCCAGCAGTGAAGTATGGGGCACTGAAGCTTTCTTT; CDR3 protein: CASSEVWGTEAFF
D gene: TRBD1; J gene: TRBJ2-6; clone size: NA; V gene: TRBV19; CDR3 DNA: TGTGCCAGTAGTAGTCCAGGGGGCTCTGGGGCCAACGTCCTGACTTTC; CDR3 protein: CASSSPGGSGANVLTF
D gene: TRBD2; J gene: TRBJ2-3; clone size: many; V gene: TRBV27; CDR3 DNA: TGTGCCAGCAGTCCACTAACTAGCGGGAGAACAGATACGCAGTATTTT; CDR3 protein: CASSPLTSGRTDTQYF
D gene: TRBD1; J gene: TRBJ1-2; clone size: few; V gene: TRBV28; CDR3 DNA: TGTGCCAGCATCTCAGGGGGGGACTCTAACTATGGCTACACCTTC; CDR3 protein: CASISGGDSNYGYTF
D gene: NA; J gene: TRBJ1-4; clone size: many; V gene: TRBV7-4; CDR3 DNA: TGTGCCAGCAGCTCAATGTTCACTAATGAAAAACTGTTTTTT; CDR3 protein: CASSSMFTNEKLFF
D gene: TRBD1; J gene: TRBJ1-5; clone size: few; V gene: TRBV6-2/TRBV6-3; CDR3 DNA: TGTGCCAGCAGTTACTCGACAGGGAACAATCAGCCCCAGCATTTT; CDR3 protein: CASSYSTGNNQPQHF
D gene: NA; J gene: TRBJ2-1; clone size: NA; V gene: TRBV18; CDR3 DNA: TGTGCCAGCTCACCACCGGGCAAAAGCTCCTACAATGAGCAGTTCTTC; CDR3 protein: CASSPPGKSSYNEQFF
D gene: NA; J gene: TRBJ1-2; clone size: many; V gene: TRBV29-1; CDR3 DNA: TGCAGCGTCGTGGCGTTTGATGGCTACACCTTC; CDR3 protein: CSVVAFDGYTF
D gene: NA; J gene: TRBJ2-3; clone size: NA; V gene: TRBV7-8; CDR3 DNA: TGTGCCAGCAGCTGGGAACGCCCTCAGGCAGATACGCAGTATTTT; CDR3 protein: CASSWERPQADTQYF
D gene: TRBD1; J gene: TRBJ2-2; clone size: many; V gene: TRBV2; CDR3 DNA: TGTGCCAGCAGTCCGGGACAGGGGGCGAAGGAAGGGGAGCTGTTTTTT; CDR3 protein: CASSPGQGAKEGELFF
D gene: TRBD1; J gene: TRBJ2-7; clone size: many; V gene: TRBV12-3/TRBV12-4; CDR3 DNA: TGTGCCAGCAGTTTAACCCGGACAGGGGGCTACGAGCAGTACTTC; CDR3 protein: CASSLTRTGGYEQYF